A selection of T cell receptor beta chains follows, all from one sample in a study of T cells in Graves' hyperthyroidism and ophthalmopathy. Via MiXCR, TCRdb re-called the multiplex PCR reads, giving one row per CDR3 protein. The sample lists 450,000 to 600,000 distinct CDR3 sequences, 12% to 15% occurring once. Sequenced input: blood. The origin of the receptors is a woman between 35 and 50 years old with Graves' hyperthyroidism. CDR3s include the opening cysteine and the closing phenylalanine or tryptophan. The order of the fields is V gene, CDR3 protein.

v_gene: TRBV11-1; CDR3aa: CASSWGAAGRSPLHF
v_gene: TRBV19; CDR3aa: CASSMQGSYNEQFF
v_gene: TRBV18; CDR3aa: CASSTDRTREQYF
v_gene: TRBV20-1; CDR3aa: CSASLAGTSYNEQFF
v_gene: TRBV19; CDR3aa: CASSKVAGEPYEQYF
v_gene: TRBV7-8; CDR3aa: CASSSLAGSYEQYF
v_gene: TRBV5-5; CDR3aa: CASSLDGAGANVLTF
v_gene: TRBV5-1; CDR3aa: CASSLIPGDLNYGYTF
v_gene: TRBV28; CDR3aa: CASSLYAYEQYF
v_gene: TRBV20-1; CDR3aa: CSARDKISSVSTDTQYF
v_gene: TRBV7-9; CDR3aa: CASSQGLAGVFEQFF
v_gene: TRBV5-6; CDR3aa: CASEVDRGLLSYEQYF
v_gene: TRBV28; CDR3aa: CASSSPPGTGGRTEAFF
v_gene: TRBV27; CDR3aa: CASSFAPGGVNTEAFF
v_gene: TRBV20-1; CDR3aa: CSANGDRESAKNIQYF
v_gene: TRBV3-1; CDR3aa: CASSSSGPSSGNTIYF
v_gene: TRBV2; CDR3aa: CASSVTSAGELFF
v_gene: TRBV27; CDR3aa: CASSLGRERSTDTQYF
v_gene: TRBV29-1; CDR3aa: CSVDTGSYEQYF
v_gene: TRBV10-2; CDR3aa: CASKFTSGSYNEQFF
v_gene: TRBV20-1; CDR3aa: CSALSNRGPNEKLFF
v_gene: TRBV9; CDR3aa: CASSVMWERTDTQYF
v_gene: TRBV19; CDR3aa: CASNSGAYNEQFF
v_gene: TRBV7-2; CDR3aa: CASSLDGRGGNTIYF
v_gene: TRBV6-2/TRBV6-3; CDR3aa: CASSWTTGGYTF
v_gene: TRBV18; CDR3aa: CASSPQGRTNTGELFF
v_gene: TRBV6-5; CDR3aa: CASSYTGRGNTEAFF
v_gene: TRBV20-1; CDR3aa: CSATGRYNSPLHF
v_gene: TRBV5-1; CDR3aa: CASSRDQNTDTQYF
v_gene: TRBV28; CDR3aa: CASSPARAGALTDTQYF
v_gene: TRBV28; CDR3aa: CASSLSQGGIDEQFF
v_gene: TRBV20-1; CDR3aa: CSAKGSSNQPQHF
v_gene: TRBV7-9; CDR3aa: CASSLVVLGYTF
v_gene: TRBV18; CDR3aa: CASSRTRDIGTDTQYF
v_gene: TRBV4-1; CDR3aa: CASSQGEDGETQYF
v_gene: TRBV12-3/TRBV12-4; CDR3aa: CASSLIAGGTDTQYF
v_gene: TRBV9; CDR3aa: CASSFDRGSSYNSPLHF
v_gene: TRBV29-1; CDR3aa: CSVFLIGALGTEAFF
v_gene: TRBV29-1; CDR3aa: CSVDGTGLYGYTF
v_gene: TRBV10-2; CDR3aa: CASGPGPSTGELFF
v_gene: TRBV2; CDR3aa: CASSEGWGNQPQHF